Presented here are 29 T cell receptor beta chains from one specimen sequenced in a study of early T cells in non-severe SARS-CoV-2 infection. Using its own MiXCR run on the 5' RACE reads, TCRdb lists one record per CDR3 protein. This repertoire shows around 37,000 distinct CDR3 sequences, approximately 8.9% found once; its top ten account for 12%. Sequenced material: whole blood. Source of these receptors: an adult who was a healthcare worker with PCR-confirmed SARS-CoV-2 infection or an uninfected control (not recorded which).

This sequence joins TRBV4-1 and TRBJ1-2, with D possibly matching TRBD1 (6 bases). CDR3 length equals 16 residues. The V gene's germline CDR1 is MGHRA and CDR2 YSYEKL. V lost 0 bases and J lost 6, with 17 bases in between. For the CDR3, the DNA is TGCGCCAGCAGCCAAGATGGACCAATTACAGGGAATGGCTACACCTTC. Translation: CASSQDGPITGNGYTF.

This clonotype was found a few times. J is TRBJ2-1 and V is TRBV11-2; 8 bases are a match to TRBD2. The germline V gene encodes CDR1 SGHAT and CDR2 FQNNGV. The CDR3 runs to 16 residues. V shed 2 bases, J shed 6 bases, and the junction held 9 bases outside the gene matches. CDR3 bases: TGTGCCAGCAGCTTATCCCCCGGGGGGGCGGTCAATGAGCAGTTCTTC. As protein: CASSLSPGGAVNEQFF.

In its sample, this clonotype was seen many times. This sequence joins TRBV12-3 or TRBV12-4 and TRBJ2-5; 9 positions match TRBD2. The CDR3 loop spans 14 amino acids. Trimming removed 7 bases from V and 2 bases from J; junction bases left unmatched: 5. The CDR3 DNA reads TGTGCCAGCACCATAGCGGGGGTGCAAGAGACCCAGTACTTC. As protein: CASTIAGVQETQYF.

The chain joins TRBV5-1 to TRBJ2-7; maybe TRBD2 (6 bases). The V end lost 0 bases, the J end lost 2 bases, and 12 bases lay between the germline ends. The V gene's germline CDR1 is SGHRS and CDR2 YFSETQ. CDR3 size: 15 residues. The DNA for the CDR3 is TGCGCCAGCAGCTTGGAGGGTGGGAGGCCCTACGAGCAGTACTTC. Translation gives CASSLEGGRPYEQYF.

In this sample, this clonotype turned up many times. CDR3 sequence reads: CASSSTRTGGNYNEQFF. CDR3 in DNA: TGTGCCAGCAGCTCTACCCGGACAGGGGGTAATTACAATGAGCAGTTCTTC. The rearrangement joins TRBV5-4 to TRBJ2-1; 10 bases align to TRBD1. This CDR3 has 17 residues. Germline CDR1 reads SGHNT; CDR2 reads YYREEE (reference sequence). The V segment lost 3 bases and the J segment 4 bases; nucleotides outside the gene matches: 10.

The gene calls are TRBV12-3 or TRBV12-4 and TRBJ2-2, with 15 bases matching TRBD2. The ends lost 6 bases at V and 0 bases at J; junction bases unmatched: 5. The CDR3 is 18 amino acids. The CDR3, as DNA: TGTGCCAGCAGCCGGGGACTAGCGGGGGGCACGAACACCGGGGAGCTGTTTTTT. Translating gives CASSRGLAGGTNTGELFF.

The table lists this clonotype with many counts. The chain couples TRBV27 to TRBJ1-5; D not certain. CDR1 MNHEY and CDR2 SMNVEV come from the germline V gene (reference sequence). The ends were cut back, 6 bases at V and 7 bases at J, with 13 bases in the middle. The CDR3 is 13 amino acids. CDR3 in DNA: TGTGCCAGCAGGAGGCAGAACGGACAGCCCCAGCATTTT. Translated: CASRRQNGQPQHF.

Only a few counts were recorded for this clonotype. The rearrangement joins TRBV20-1 to TRBJ2-7, with TRBD1 identical over 9 bases. Germline assignment: CDR1 DFQATT and CDR2 SNEGSKA (reference sequence). Trimming cost V 2 bases and J 7 bases; bases outside gene matches: 6. The CDR3 has 13 amino acids. CDR3 region: CSARPGQGQEQYF. For the CDR3, the DNA is TGCAGTGCTAGACCGGGACAGGGTCAAGAGCAGTACTTC.

The chain recombines TRBV7-9 with TRBJ2-7; TRBD1 is a possible D gene (6 bases). Germline V CDR1 and CDR2: SEHNR, FQNEAQ (reference sequence). The V end was cut by 1 base, the J end by 2 bases, with 9 bases between. The CDR3 extends over 14 amino acids. The CDR3 DNA reads TGTGCCAGCAGCTTAGGACAGGAAGCCTACGAGCAGTACTTC. Protein: CASSLGQEAYEQYF. Using reference TRBV7-9 and TRBJ2-7 for the parts outside the CDR3, the full variable domain is DTGVSQNPRHKITKRGQNVTFRCDPISEHNRLYWYRQTLGQGPEFLTYFQNEAQLEKSRLLSDRFSAERPKGSFSTLEIQRTEQGDSAMYLCASSLGQEAYEQYFGPGTRLTVT.

CDR3 DNA: TGCAGCGTGGGACAGGGGCTGCCCTATGGCTACACCTTC. It translates to CSVGQGLPYGYTF. The rearrangement joins TRBV29-1 to TRBJ1-2; 10 nucleotides match TRBD1. J was trimmed by 4 bases and V by 6 bases; bases with no gene match: 5. From germline, CDR1 is SQVTM and CDR2 ANQGSEA. This CDR3 comprises 13 residues. Combining the CDR3 with reference TRBV29-1 and TRBJ1-2 gives the whole variable domain SAVISQKPSRDICQRGTSLTIQCQVDSQVTMMFWYRQQPGQSLTLIATANQGSEATYESGFVIDKFPISRPNLTFSTLTVSNMSPEDSSIYLCSVGQGLPYGYTFGSGTRLTVV.

The V call is TRBV10-3, the J call TRBJ1-6, with a weak D call TRBD1 (5 bases). This CDR3 has 12 residues. Trimming left V 7 bases short and J 11 bases short, with 12 bases between. Germline CDR1 is ENHRY and CDR2 is SYGVKD. The DNA for the CDR3 is TGTGCCATCAAGGGACTTGAGGCACCCCTCCACTTT. Amino acid sequence: CAIKGLEAPLHF.

Ten or more counts support this clonotype. This chain connects TRBV5-1 to TRBJ1-6; D is ambiguous. The CDR3 has 14 amino acids. V was trimmed by 6 bases and J by 6 bases, leaving 13 bases between them. Germline V CDR1 and CDR2: SGHRS, YFSETQ. CDR3 protein: CASTLGGPNSPLHF. DNA for the CDR3: TGCGCCAGCACCTTAGGAGGGCCTAATTCACCCCTCCACTTT.

J is TRBJ1-4 and V is TRBV7-9; tentative D call: TRBD1 (5 bases). With 3 bases removed from V and 7 bases from J, the gap between germline ends came to 21 bases. The CDR3 runs 17 residues. Germline loops: CDR1 SEHNR, CDR2 FQNEAQ (reference sequence). The CDR3 here is CASSLGGESSTGEKLFF. Here the CDR3 DNA reads TGTGCCAGCAGCTTGGGGGGTGAGTCCTCAACCGGTGAAAAACTGTTTTTT.

This clonotype was counted only a few times. V is TRBV7-9 and J is TRBJ1-2; D remains ambiguous. The CDR3 has 13 amino acids. Trimming took off 2 bases at V and 5 bases at J, with 9 bases between the two ends. Germline lookup yields CDR1 SEHNR and CDR2 FQNEAQ (reference sequence). CDR3: CASSLSGIYGYTF. CDR3 DNA: TGTGCCAGCAGCTTATCTGGGATTTATGGCTACACCTTC.

On this clonotype itself: A much larger clone lies one base from this, so it may be a read error. The gene calls are TRBV7-2 and TRBJ2-7, with 7 bases fitting TRBD1. The CDR3 covers 15 residues. CDR1 is SGHTA and CDR2 is FQGNSA in the germline V gene. With V trimmed by 5 bases and J by 0 bases, 7 bases remained unmatched. CDR3 DNA: TGTGCCAGCAGCGCTAGGGGGCATAGCTCCTACGAGCAGTACTTC. It yields the protein CASSARGHSSYEQYF.

This clonotype was seen only a few times. The chain carries TRBV2 and TRBJ2-5; TRBD2 agrees at 7 bases. Trimming removed 5 bases from V and 0 bases from J; junction bases left unmatched: 3. Germline CDR1 is SNHLY and CDR2 is FYNNEI. This CDR3 contains 14 residues. CDR3 region: CASSSGTDQETQYF. In DNA form, the CDR3 reads TGTGCCAGCAGTAGCGGGACGGACCAAGAGACCCAGTACTTC.

In its sample, this clonotype was seen a few times. The chain has TRBV29-1 and TRBJ2-2; 10 bases are shared with TRBD1. This CDR3 has 14 residues. The trim removed 4 bases at V and 6 bases at J, leaving 5 bases unmatched. CDR1 is SQVTM and CDR2 is ANQGSEA in the germline V gene. CDR3 region: CSVGRQGASGELFF. CDR3 DNA: TGCAGCGTTGGACGACAGGGGGCATCCGGGGAGCTGTTTTTT.

V gene TRBV29-1 combines with J gene TRBJ1-2; D gene ambiguous. Looked up from germline, CDR1 is SQVTM and CDR2 is ANQGSEA. The CDR3 is 14 residues long. Trimming shortened V by 3 bases and J by 0 bases, and 11 bases separated the two germline ends. CDR3 coding DNA: TGCAGCGTTGACGGCGGCTCTCCTAACTATGGCTACACCTTC. Translation: CSVDGGSPNYGYTF.

Regarding this clonotype: A much larger clone lies one base from this, so it may be a read error. J is TRBJ2-2 and V is TRBV11-2, with 8 bases identical to TRBD2. The V and J ends lost 6 bases and 6 bases, in that order; junction bases with no gene match: 3. Germline V CDR1 and CDR2: SGHAT, FQNNGV. This CDR3 spans 13 amino acids. CDR3 region: CASRSGLAGELFF. For the CDR3, the DNA is TGTGCCAGCAGGTCGGGACTAGCCGGGGAGCTGTTTTTT.

This clonotype has ten or more counts. The chain has TRBV28 and TRBJ2-7; 11 bases line up with TRBD1. The V gene end was trimmed by 8 bases and the J gene end by 5 bases; junction bases not matched to a gene: 5. The CDR3 is made up of 13 amino acids. Looked up from germline, CDR1 is MDHEN and CDR2 is SYDVKM. The CDR3: CASHGQGADEQYF. The CDR3 bases are TGTGCCAGCCATGGACAGGGGGCCGACGAGCAGTACTTC.

Regarding this clonotype: Possible read error: a much larger clone is one base away. CDR3 sequence: CASSHRGQYTGELFF. The CDR3 DNA reads as TGTGCCAGCAGCCACAGGGGGCAGTACACCGGGGAGCTGTTTTTT. This chain uses TRBV3-1 with TRBJ2-2; 8 nucleotides align to TRBD1. V dropped 3 bases and J dropped 3; count of bases not matched to a gene: 3. Germline loops: CDR1 LGHDT, CDR2 YNNKEL (reference sequence). CDR3 length equals 15 residues.

This clonotype has a handful of counts. The chain carries TRBV27 and TRBJ1-2; 9 nucleotides agree with TRBD1. The CDR3 totals 17 residues. J gave up 1 base and V 3 bases, and 9 bases lay outside the gene matches. The germline V gene has CDR1 MNHEY and CDR2 SMNVEV (reference sequence). The CDR3 loop is CASSLTSPDRGNYGYTF. The DNA for the CDR3 is TGTGCCAGCAGTTTGACCTCCCCGGACAGGGGTAACTATGGCTACACCTTC.

This clonotype was found many times. CDR3 amino acids: CASSKLGAEAFF. In nucleotides, the CDR3 is TGTGCCAGCAGTAAGCTTGGCGCTGAAGCTTTCTTT. J is TRBJ1-1 and V is TRBV12-3 or TRBV12-4; D gene ambiguous. V lost 5 bases to trimming and J lost 6 bases, with 10 bases between them. The CDR3 covers 12 residues.

This clonotype was observed a handful of times. The J gene is TRBJ2-5, the V gene TRBV11-2; 8 positions agree with TRBD2. The CDR3 is 16 amino acids. From germline, CDR1 is SGHAT and CDR2 FQNNGV. Trimming removed 3 bases from V and 2 bases from J; junction bases left unmatched: 8. The CDR3 spells CASSFELAVGQETQYF. The CDR3 DNA is TGTGCCAGCAGCTTCGAACTAGCGGTGGGGCAAGAGACCCAGTACTTC. Complete variable domain (other parts from reference TRBV11-2 and TRBJ2-5): EAGVAQSPRYKIIEKRQSVAFWCNPISGHATLYWYQQILGQGPKLLIQFQNNGVVDDSQLPKDRFSAERLKGVDSTLKIQPAKLEDSAVYLCASSFELAVGQETQYFGPGTRLLVL.

The chain joins TRBV11-1 to TRBJ2-1; D is possibly TRBD2 (6 bases). The CDR3 contains 16 residues. The V and J ends lost 5 bases and 0 bases respectively, with 14 bases between them. The germline gives CDR1 SGHAT, CDR2 FQDESV (reference sequence). For the CDR3, the DNA is TGTGCCAGCAGCAACTACGGGGGACGCTCCTACAATGAGCAGTTCTTC. It codes for CASSNYGGRSYNEQFF.

This chain links TRBV28 with TRBJ2-3; TRBD1 aligns across 8 bases. V gave up 11 bases and J gave up 6 bases; unmatched junction bases: 13. Germline V gives CDR1 MDHEN, CDR2 SYDVKM. The CDR3 loop spans 14 amino acids. This CDR3 reads CAVQGGTFQDTQYF. DNA for the CDR3: TGTGCCGTACAGGGGGGAACCTTCCAGGATACGCAGTATTTT.

The V gene is TRBV9, the J gene TRBJ2-3; 12 bases match TRBD2. This CDR3 has 17 residues. With V trimmed by 3 bases and J by 1 base, 6 bases remained unmatched. Germline CDR1 and CDR2: SGDLS and YYNGEE. The CDR3 protein is CASSALAGGDGTDTQYF. Here the CDR3 DNA reads TGTGCCAGCAGCGCACTAGCGGGGGGTGATGGCACAGATACGCAGTATTTT.

This clonotype was found a few times. The chain carries TRBV12-3 or TRBV12-4 and TRBJ1-5, with D possibly TRBD1 on 6 matching bases. This CDR3 spans 17 amino acids. V gave up 3 bases and J gave up 1 base, with 16 bases separating them. The CDR3 nucleotides are TGTGCCAGCAGTTTGGGGGCCTTGGTTATGAGCAATCAGCCCCAGCATTTT. Translation gives CASSLGALVMSNQPQHF.

At least ten counts were recorded for this clonotype. The chain has TRBV12-3 or TRBV12-4 and TRBJ2-1, with TRBD1 matching 8 bases. The CDR3 extends over 15 amino acids. V dropped 5 bases and J dropped 8; count of bases not matched to a gene: 11. CDR3 region: CASSPGQYRGDEQFF. CDR3 nucleotides: TGTGCCAGCAGTCCAGGACAGTACAGGGGGGATGAGCAGTTCTTC.